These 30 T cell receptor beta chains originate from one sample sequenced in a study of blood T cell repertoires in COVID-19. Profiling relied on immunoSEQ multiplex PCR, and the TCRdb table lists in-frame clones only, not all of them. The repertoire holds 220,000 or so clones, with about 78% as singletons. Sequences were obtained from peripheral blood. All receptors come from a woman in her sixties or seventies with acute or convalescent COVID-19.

CDR3 DNA: TGTGCCAGCAGCTCCCCGGGACAGGGAGCTACGCAGTATTTT. Residues: CASSSPGQGATQYF. This sequence joins TRBV11-2 and TRBJ2-3; 9 bases fit TRBD1. This CDR3 spans 14 amino acids. From germline, CDR1 is SGHAT and CDR2 FQNNGV. Losses at the gene ends were 4 bases for V and 8 bases for J; bases not matched to a gene: 7.

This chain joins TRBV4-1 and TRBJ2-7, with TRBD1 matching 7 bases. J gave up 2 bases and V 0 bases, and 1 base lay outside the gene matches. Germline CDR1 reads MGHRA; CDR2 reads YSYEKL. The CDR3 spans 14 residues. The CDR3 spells CASSQDGQAYEQYF. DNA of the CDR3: TGCGCCAGCAGCCAAGATGGACAGGCCTACGAGCAGTACTTC.

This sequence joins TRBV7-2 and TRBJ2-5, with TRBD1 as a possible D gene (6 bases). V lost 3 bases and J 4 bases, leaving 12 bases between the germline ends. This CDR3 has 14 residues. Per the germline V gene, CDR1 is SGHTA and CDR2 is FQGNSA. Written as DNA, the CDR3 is TGTGCCAGCAGCTTTTTGCAGGGGCGAGAGACCCAGTACTTC. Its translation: CASSFLQGRETQYF.

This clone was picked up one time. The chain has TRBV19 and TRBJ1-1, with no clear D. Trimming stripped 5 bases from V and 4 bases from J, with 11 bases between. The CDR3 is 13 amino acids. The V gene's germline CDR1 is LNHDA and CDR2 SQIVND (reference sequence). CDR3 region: CASSFGVRTEAFF. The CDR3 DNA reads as TGTGCCAGTAGTTTTGGTGTGCGCACTGAAGCTTTCTTT.

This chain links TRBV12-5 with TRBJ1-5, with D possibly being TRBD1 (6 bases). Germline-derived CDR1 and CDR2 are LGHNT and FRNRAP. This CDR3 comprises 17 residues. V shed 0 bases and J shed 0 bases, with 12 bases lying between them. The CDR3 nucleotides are TGTGCTAGTGGTTTGGTACGGGGGGCCTATAGCAATCAGCCCCAGCATTTT. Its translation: CASGLVRGAYSNQPQHF.

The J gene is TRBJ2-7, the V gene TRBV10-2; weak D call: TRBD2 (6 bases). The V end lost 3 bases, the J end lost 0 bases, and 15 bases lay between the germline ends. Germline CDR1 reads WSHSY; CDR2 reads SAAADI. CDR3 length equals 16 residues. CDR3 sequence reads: CASSEGSGLLSYEQYF. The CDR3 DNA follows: TGCGCCAGCAGTGAAGGAAGCGGGCTGCTCTCCTACGAGCAGTACTTC.

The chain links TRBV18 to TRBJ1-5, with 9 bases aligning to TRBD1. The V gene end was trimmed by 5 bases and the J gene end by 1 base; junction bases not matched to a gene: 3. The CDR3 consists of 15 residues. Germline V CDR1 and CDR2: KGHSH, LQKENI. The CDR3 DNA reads TGTGCCAGCTCAGCAGGGACAGGGAGCAATCAGCCCCAGCATTTT. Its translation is CASSAGTGSNQPQHF.

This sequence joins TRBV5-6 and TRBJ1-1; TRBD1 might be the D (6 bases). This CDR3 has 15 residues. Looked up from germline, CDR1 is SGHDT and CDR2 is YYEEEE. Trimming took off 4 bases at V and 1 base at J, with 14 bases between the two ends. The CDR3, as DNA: TGTGCCAGCAGCACGGACCTGGGGGCGAACACTGAAGCTTTCTTT. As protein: CASSTDLGANTEAFF.

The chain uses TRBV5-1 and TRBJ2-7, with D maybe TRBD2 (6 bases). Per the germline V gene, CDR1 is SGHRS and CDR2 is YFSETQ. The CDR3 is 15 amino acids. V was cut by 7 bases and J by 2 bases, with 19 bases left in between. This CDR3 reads CASSPGGAQTYEQYF. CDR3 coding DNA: TGCGCCAGCTCTCCCGGAGGGGCCCAAACCTACGAGCAGTACTTC.

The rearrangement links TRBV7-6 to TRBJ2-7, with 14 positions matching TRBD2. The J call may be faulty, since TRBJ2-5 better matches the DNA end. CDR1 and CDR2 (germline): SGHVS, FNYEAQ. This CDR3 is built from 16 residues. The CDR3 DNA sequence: TGTGCCAGCAGCTTAGAGGGACTAGCGGGAGTAGAGACCCAGTACTTC. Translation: CASSLEGLAGVETQYF.

The CDR3 DNA follows: TGTGCCAGCACCCTCGGCAGGGGCAATCAGCCCCAGCATTTT. Translated, it gives CASTLGRGNQPQHF. The chain recombines TRBV5-6 with TRBJ1-5; TRBD1 is a possible D gene (5 bases). Germline values: CDR1 SGHDT, CDR2 YYEEEE. This CDR3 spans 14 amino acids. V lost 6 bases, J lost 2 bases, and 12 bases lay in between.

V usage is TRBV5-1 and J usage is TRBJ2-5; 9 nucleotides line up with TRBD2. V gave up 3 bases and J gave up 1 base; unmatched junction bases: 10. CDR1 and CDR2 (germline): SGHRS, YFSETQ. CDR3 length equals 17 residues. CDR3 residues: CASSSAVLAGPQETQYF. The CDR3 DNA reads TGCGCCAGCAGCTCCGCGGTCCTAGCGGGACCCCAAGAGACCCAGTACTTC. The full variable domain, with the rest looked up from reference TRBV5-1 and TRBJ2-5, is KAGVTQTPRYLIKTRGQQVTLSCSPISGHRSVSWYQQTPGQGLQFLFEYFSETQRNKGNFPGRFSGRQFSNSRSEMNVSTLELGDSALYLCASSSAVLAGPQETQYFGPGTRLLVL.

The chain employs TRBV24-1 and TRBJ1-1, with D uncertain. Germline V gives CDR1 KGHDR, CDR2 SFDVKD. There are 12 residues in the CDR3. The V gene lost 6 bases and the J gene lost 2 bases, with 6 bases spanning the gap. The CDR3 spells CATSPSNTEAFF. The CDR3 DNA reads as TGTGCCACCAGTCCCTCTAACACTGAAGCTTTCTTT.

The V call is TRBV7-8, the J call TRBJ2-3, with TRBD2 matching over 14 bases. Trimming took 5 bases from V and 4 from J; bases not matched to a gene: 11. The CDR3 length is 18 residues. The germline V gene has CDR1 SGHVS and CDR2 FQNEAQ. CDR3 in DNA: TGTGCCAGCAGCCCCAACAGGGGACTAGCGGGAGCGGCAGATACGCAGTATTTT. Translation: CASSPNRGLAGAADTQYF.

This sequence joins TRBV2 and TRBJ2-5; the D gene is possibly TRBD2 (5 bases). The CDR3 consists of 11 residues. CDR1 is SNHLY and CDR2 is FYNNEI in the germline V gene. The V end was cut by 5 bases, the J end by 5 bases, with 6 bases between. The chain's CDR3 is CASSRGETQYF. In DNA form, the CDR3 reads TGTGCCAGCAGTAGAGGGGAGACCCAGTACTTC.

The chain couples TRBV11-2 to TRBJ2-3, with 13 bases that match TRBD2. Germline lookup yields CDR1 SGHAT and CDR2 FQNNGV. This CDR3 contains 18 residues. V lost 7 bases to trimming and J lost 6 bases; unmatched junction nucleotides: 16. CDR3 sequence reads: CASNPHTGTSGKLDTQYF. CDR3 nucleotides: TGTGCCAGCAACCCTCATACCGGGACTAGCGGGAAACTGGATACGCAGTATTTT.

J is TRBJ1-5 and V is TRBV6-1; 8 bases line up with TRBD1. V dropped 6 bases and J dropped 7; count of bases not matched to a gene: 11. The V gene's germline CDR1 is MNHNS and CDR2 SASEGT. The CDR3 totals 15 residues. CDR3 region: CASSAPGQGGQPQHF. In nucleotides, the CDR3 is TGTGCCAGCAGCGCACCAGGACAGGGTGGGCAGCCCCAGCATTTT.

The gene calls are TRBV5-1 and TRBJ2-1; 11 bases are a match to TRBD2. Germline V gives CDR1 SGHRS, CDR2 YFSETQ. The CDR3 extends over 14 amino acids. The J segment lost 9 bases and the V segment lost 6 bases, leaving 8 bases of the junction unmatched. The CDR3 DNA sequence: TGCGCCAGCAACGTACTAGCGGGAGTCGGTGAGCAGTTCTTC. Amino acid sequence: CASNVLAGVGEQFF.

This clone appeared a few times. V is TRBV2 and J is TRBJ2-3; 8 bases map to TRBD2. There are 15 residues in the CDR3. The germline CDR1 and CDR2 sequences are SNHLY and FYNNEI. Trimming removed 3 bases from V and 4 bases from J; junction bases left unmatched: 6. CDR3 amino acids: CASSDRREASDTQYF. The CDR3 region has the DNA TGTGCCAGCAGTGACAGGCGGGAGGCCTCAGATACGCAGTATTTT.

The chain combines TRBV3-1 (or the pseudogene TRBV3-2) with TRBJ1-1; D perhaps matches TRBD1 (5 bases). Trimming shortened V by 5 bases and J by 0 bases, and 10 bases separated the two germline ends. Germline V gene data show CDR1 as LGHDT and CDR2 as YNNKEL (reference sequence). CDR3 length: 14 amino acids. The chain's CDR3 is CASSIGGMNTEAFF. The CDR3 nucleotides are TGTGCCAGCAGCATCGGGGGGATGAACACTGAAGCTTTCTTT.

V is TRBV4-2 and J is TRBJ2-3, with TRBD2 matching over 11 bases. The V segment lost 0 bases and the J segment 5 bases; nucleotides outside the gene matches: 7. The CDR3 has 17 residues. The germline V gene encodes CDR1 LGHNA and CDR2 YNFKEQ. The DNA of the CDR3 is TGTGCCAGCAGCCAAGATTTTAGCGGGAGGGCTGGAGATACGCAGTATTTT. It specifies CASSQDFSGRAGDTQYF.

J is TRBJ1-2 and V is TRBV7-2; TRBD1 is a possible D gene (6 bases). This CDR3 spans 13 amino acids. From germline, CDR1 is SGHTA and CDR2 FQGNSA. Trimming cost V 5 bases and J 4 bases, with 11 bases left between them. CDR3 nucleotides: TGTGCCAGCAGCAGCACAGGGACCTATGGCTACACCTTC. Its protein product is CASSSTGTYGYTF.

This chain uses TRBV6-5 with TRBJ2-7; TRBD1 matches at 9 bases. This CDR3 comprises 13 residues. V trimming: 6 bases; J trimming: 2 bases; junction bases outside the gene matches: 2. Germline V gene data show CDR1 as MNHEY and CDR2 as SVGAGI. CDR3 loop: CASSGQGTYEQYF. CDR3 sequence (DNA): TGTGCCAGCAGCGGACAGGGGACCTACGAGCAGTACTTC.

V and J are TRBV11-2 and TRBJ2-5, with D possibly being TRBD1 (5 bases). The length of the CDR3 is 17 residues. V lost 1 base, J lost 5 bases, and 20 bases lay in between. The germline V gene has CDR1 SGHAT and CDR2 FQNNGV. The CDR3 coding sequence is TGTGCCAGCAGCTTAGGGTTGGGGCAGGCTTTTGGGGAGACCCAGTACTTC. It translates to CASSLGLGQAFGETQYF.

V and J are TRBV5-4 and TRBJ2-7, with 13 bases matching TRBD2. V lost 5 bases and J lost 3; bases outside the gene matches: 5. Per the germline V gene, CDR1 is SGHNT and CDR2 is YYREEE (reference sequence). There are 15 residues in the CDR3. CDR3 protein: CASRSGTSGNYEQYF. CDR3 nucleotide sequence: TGTGCCAGCAGATCCGGGACTAGCGGGAACTACGAGCAGTACTTC.

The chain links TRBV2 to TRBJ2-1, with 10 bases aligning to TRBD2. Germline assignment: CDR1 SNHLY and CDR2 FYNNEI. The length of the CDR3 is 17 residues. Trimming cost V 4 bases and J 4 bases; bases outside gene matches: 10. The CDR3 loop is CASSGKTRTSGYNEQFF. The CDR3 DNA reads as TGTGCCAGCAGTGGAAAAACCCGGACTAGCGGATACAATGAGCAGTTCTTC.

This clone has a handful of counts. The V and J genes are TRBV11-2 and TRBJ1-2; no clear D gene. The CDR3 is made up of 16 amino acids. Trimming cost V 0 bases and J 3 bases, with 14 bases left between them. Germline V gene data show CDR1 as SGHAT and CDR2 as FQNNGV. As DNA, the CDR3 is TGTGCCAGCAGCTTAGACAGGCCGGGAGCTTACTATGGCTACACCTTC. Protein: CASSLDRPGAYYGYTF. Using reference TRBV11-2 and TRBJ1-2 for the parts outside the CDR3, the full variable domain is EAGVAQSPRYKIIEKRQSVAFWCNPISGHATLYWYQQILGQGPKLLIQFQNNGVVDDSQLPKDRFSAERLKGVDSTLKIQPAKLEDSAVYLCASSLDRPGAYYGYTFGSGTRLTVV.

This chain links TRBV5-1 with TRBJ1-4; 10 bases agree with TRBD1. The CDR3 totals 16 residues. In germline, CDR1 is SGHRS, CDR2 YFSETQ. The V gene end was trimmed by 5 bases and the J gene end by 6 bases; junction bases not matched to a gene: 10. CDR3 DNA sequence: TGCGCCAGCAGGTCCCTTTCCGGGACAGGGGATGAAAAACTGTTTTTT. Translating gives CASRSLSGTGDEKLFF.

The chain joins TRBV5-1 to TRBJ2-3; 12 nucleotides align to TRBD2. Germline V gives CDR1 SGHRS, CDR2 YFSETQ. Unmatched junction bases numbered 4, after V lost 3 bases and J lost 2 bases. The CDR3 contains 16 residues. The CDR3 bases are TGCGCCAGCAGCTCCGGACTAGCGGGATACACAGATACGCAGTATTTT. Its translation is CASSSGLAGYTDTQYF.

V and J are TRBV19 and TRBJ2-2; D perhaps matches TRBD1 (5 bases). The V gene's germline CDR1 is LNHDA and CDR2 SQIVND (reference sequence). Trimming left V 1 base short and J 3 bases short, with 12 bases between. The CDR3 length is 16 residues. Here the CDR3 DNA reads TGTGCCAGTAGTATAGGGGGCGGTCCTTACACCGGGGAGCTGTTTTTT. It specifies CASSIGGGPYTGELFF. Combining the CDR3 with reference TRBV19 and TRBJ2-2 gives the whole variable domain DGGITQSPKYLFRKEGQNVTLSCEQNLNHDAMYWYRQDPGQGLRLIYYSQIVNDFQKGDIAEGYSVSREKKESFPLTVTSAQKNPTAFYLCASSIGGGPYTGELFFGEGSRLTVL.